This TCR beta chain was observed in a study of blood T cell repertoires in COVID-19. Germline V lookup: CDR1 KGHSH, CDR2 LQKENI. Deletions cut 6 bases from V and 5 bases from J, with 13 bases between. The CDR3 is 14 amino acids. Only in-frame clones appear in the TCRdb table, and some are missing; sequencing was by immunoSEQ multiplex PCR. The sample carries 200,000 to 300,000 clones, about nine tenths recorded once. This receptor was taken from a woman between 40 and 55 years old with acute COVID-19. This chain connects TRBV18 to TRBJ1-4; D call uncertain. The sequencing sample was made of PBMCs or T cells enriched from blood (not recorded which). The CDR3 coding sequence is TGTGCCAGCTCCCGGGAGGGAGGCAATGAAAAACTGTTTTTT. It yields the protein CASSREGGNEKLFF.